Included here is one TCR beta chain sequence, with context. TCRdb's table, derived via immunoSEQ multiplex PCR, lists solely in-frame clones and lacks some. The repertoire consists of approximately 70,000 clones, with about 84% occurring once and the leading ten covering less than 8%. The data were obtained in a study of OX40 agonist ivuxolimab in advanced cancers. Study overall: The study treated patients with ivuxolimab, an agonistic anti-OX40 (CD134) antibody. The mean age was roughly 60 years, ranging from about 20 to 90, with 80% to 85% of participants male. Patients with prior anti-PD-1, anti-PD-L1 or anti-CTLA-4 therapy were eligible; 40% had some.

The sequence was collected from an adult with an advanced solid tumor such as melanoma, head and neck, liver or kidney cancer. This specimen was CD4+ or CD8+ T cells sorted from blood, taken in a trial of the OX40 agonist ivuxolimab.

The CDR3 nucleotides are TGTGCCAGCAGTTTACTCCCGAGGGGACTAAACACTGAAGCTTTCTTT. Its translation: CASSLLPRGLNTEAFF. The genes are TRBV27 and TRBJ1-1, with D possibly being TRBD1 (5 bases). The CDR3 totals 16 residues. The germline V gene has CDR1 MNHEY and CDR2 SMNVEV (reference sequence). Trimming removed 2 bases from V and 2 bases from J, with 15 bases in between.